The 27 T cell receptor beta chains below were found in one sample sequenced in a study of OX40 agonist ivuxolimab in advanced cancers. Produced via immunoSEQ multiplex PCR; TCRdb's table is partial and in-frame only. The table records 20,000 or so clones, more than 65% of them present only once. Sequencing used CD4+ or CD8+ T cells sorted from blood, obtained in a trial of the OX40 agonist ivuxolimab. All receptors derive from an adult with an advanced solid tumor such as melanoma, head and neck, liver or kidney cancer.

The V and J genes are TRBV5-1 and TRBJ2-5; 9 positions agree with TRBD2. The junction had 10 bases not matched to a gene; V was cut back by 0 bases and J by 4 bases. Per the germline V gene, CDR1 is SGHRS and CDR2 is YFSETQ. The CDR3 sequence is 17 residues long. The CDR3 loop reads CASSLEISGSSPETQYF. CDR3 bases: TGCGCCAGCAGCTTGGAGATTAGCGGGAGTAGTCCAGAGACCCAGTACTTC.

The chain couples TRBV2 to TRBJ2-5, with 10 nucleotides matching TRBD2. Germline V gene sequence: CDR1 SNHLY, CDR2 FYNNEI. This CDR3 region has 14 residues. J gave up 7 bases and V 5 bases, and 7 bases lay outside the gene matches. Written as DNA, the CDR3 is TGTGCCAGCAGTACTAGCGGGGCCCAGGGGACCCAGTACTTC. This gives the protein CASSTSGAQGTQYF.

The chain uses TRBV9 and TRBJ2-1; possibly TRBD1 or TRBD2 for D (5 bases each). V lost 3 bases to trimming and J lost 0 bases, with 25 bases between them. The CDR3 totals 20 residues. Germline CDR1 is SGDLS and CDR2 is YYNGEE. The CDR3 here is CASSGGWDQPFFDSYNEQFF. The CDR3 coding sequence is TGTGCCAGCAGCGGCGGGTGGGACCAACCTTTTTTTGACTCCTACAATGAGCAGTTCTTC. Based on the CDR3 plus reference TRBV9 and TRBJ2-1, the full variable domain is DSGVTQTPKHLITATGQRVTLRCSPRSGDLSVYWYQQSLDQGLQFLIQYYNGEERAKGNILERFSAQQFPDLHSELNLSSLELGDSALYFCASSGGWDQPFFDSYNEQFFGPGTRLTVL.

This chain connects TRBV5-5 to TRBJ1-2; D gene ambiguous. Trimming stripped 1 base from V and 5 bases from J, with 9 bases between. The CDR3 loop spans 13 amino acids. CDR1 is SGHKS, CDR2 YYEKEE, per germline (reference sequence). The CDR3 DNA sequence: TGTGCCAGCAGCTTGACAGATATATATGGCTACACCTTC. Its protein product is CASSLTDIYGYTF.

The chain links TRBV18 to TRBJ2-5; TRBD1 is a possible D gene (6 bases). The CDR3 consists of 16 residues. Germline-derived CDR1 and CDR2 are KGHSH and LQKENI. V lost 3 bases to trimming and J lost 5 bases, with 19 bases between them. In nucleotides, the CDR3 is TGTGCCAGCTCACCTCGGGGACATACGGTCGGGGAGACCCAGTACTTC. Its protein product is CASSPRGHTVGETQYF.

This clone was counted only a few times. The chain employs TRBV20-1 and TRBJ2-3, with D perhaps given as TRBD1 or TRBD2 (7 bases each). This CDR3 contains 11 residues. Germline CDR1 is DFQATT and CDR2 is SNEGSKA (reference sequence). Trimming took off 7 bases at V and 8 bases at J, with 13 bases between the two ends. The CDR3, as DNA: TGCAGTGGAGCGGGACAGAGTACGCAGTATTTT. It is translated as CSGAGQSTQYF.

V and J are TRBV4-1 and TRBJ1-3; 8 positions agree with TRBD1. CDR3 length: 15 residues. Per the germline V gene, CDR1 is MGHRA and CDR2 is YSYEKL. The ends lost 4 bases at V and 1 base at J; junction bases unmatched: 3. CDR3 in amino acids: CASSLRQGSGNTIYF. In DNA, the CDR3 is TGCGCCAGCAGCCTTCGACAGGGGTCTGGAAACACCATATATTTT.

The chain employs TRBV28 and TRBJ2-7; D gene unclear. Germline V gives CDR1 MDHEN, CDR2 SYDVKM. Trimming took 1 base from V and 5 from J, leaving 3 bases between them. The CDR3 totals 11 residues. CDR3 region: CASSLLHEQYF. In nucleotides, the CDR3 is TGTGCCAGCAGTTTATTGCACGAGCAGTACTTC.

V usage is TRBV7-3 and J usage is TRBJ1-1; no reliable D call. The CDR3 contains 13 residues. Germline V gene sequence: CDR1 SGHTA, CDR2 FQGTGA. V was trimmed by 2 bases and J by 1 base, leaving 5 bases between them. CDR3 loop: CASSLWENTEAFF. In nucleotides, the CDR3 is TGTGCCAGCAGCTTATGGGAGAACACTGAAGCTTTCTTT.

The rearrangement joins TRBV29-1 to TRBJ2-1; D uncertain. This CDR3 contains 11 residues. In germline, CDR1 is SQVTM, CDR2 ANQGSEA. Trimming left V 2 bases short and J 7 bases short, with 6 bases between. The CDR3 DNA follows: TGCAGCGTTGAAATGGCGAATGAGCAGTTCTTC. As protein: CSVEMANEQFF.

This chain joins TRBV7-2 and TRBJ2-7; D gene ambiguous. The CDR3 runs 13 residues. The V gene's germline CDR1 is SGHTA and CDR2 FQGNSA. V was pared by 0 bases and J by 6 bases, with 9 bases between. The CDR3 coding sequence is TGTGCCAGCAGCTTAGCCGTAGTCGGCGAGCAGTACTTC. Encoded protein: CASSLAVVGEQYF.

The rearrangement uses TRBV11-3 and TRBJ2-7; the D is unclear. Between the trimmed V and J ends, which lost 5 bases and 9 bases, there was a span of 17 bases. The length of the CDR3 is 13 residues. Germline lookup yields CDR1 SGHNT and CDR2 YENEEA. The CDR3 DNA sequence: TGTGCCAGCAGCCAGGACCGAACAGCCGGGCAGTACTTC. This gives the protein CASSQDRTAGQYF.

This clone showed up just once. The chain carries TRBV6-5 and TRBJ2-2, with 8 bases aligning to TRBD2. The J segment lost 4 bases and the V segment lost 7 bases, leaving 8 bases of the junction unmatched. This CDR3 has 15 residues. Germline CDR1 reads MNHEY; CDR2 reads SVGAGI. The CDR3 region is CASTDRGGTTGELFF. CDR3 DNA sequence: TGTGCCAGCACCGACCGGGGGGGCACCACCGGGGAGCTGTTTTTT.

The chain couples TRBV6-1 to TRBJ2-1; 10 bases agree with TRBD2. CDR3 length equals 15 residues. J was trimmed by 0 bases and V by 6 bases; bases with no gene match: 2. Per germline, CDR1 MNHNS and CDR2 SASEGT. The CDR3, as DNA: TGTGCCAGCAGACTAGCGGGGTCCTCCTACAATGAGCAGTTCTTC. It yields the protein CASRLAGSSYNEQFF.

The V call is TRBV14, the J call TRBJ2-2, with TRBD2 matching over 10 bases. This CDR3 region has 17 residues. CDR1 SGHDN and CDR2 FVKESK come from the germline V gene. J gave up 4 bases and V 0 bases, and 5 bases lay outside the gene matches. CDR3 bases: TGTGCCAGCAGCCAAGAGCTAGCGGGAGAGGGCACCGGGGAGCTGTTTTTT. It codes for CASSQELAGEGTGELFF.

This sequence joins TRBV7-8 and TRBJ2-7; D ambiguous. Looked up from germline, CDR1 is SGHVS and CDR2 is FQNEAQ. The ends were cut back, 0 bases at V and 0 bases at J, with 6 bases in the middle. CDR3 length: 14 amino acids. The CDR3 sequence: CASSLASPSYEQYF. In DNA form, the CDR3 reads TGTGCCAGCAGCTTAGCGTCACCCTCCTACGAGCAGTACTTC.

V usage is TRBV6-5 and J usage is TRBJ1-1; TRBD1 is a possible D gene (5 bases). The germline V and J ends were trimmed by 6 bases and 5 bases, with 16 bases remaining between them. The germline gives CDR1 MNHEY, CDR2 SVGAGI. CDR3 length: 14 residues. CDR3 nucleotide sequence: TGTGCCAGCAGGCAACCTCCGGGGCGGACTGAAGCTTTCTTT. Translation: CASRQPPGRTEAFF.

V gene TRBV10-3 combines with J gene TRBJ2-6, with no clear D. The CDR3 length is 14 residues. Per the germline V gene, CDR1 is ENHRY and CDR2 is SYGVKD. Trimming left V 3 bases short and J 0 bases short, with 3 bases between. CDR3 coding DNA: TGTGCCATCAGTGAACGCTCTGGGGCCAACGTCCTGACTTTC. Protein sequence: CAISERSGANVLTF.

The chain links TRBV7-8 to TRBJ1-1; 9 bases agree with TRBD1. The V and J ends lost 4 bases and 4 bases, in that order; junction bases with no gene match: 4. This CDR3 spans 14 amino acids. In germline, CDR1 is SGHVS, CDR2 FQNEAQ. The CDR3 here is CASSSRDRATEAFF. The DNA of the CDR3 is TGTGCCAGCAGCTCCCGGGACAGGGCCACTGAAGCTTTCTTT.

The gene calls are TRBV27 and TRBJ1-5; maybe TRBD1 (5 bases). The CDR3 totals 13 residues. The germline gives CDR1 MNHEY, CDR2 SMNVEV (reference sequence). V was pared by 2 bases and J by 7 bases, with 9 bases between. This CDR3 reads CASSLRGSQPQHF. In nucleotides, the CDR3 is TGTGCCAGCAGTTTAAGGGGATCCCAGCCCCAGCATTTT.

The chain joins TRBV7-3 to TRBJ2-3; D possibly matches TRBD1 or TRBD2 (5 bases each). V was clipped by 5 bases and J by 0 bases, with 12 bases between them. This CDR3 is 15 amino acids long. Germline CDR1 and CDR2: SGHTA and FQGTGA. CDR3 in DNA: TGTGCCAGCAGCCCACTCGGGGCGAGCACAGATACGCAGTATTTT. It yields the protein CASSPLGASTDTQYF.

The chain carries TRBV5-1 and TRBJ2-3; 11 nucleotides agree with TRBD2. Per germline, CDR1 SGHRS and CDR2 YFSETQ. Trimming cost V 6 bases and J 0 bases; bases outside gene matches: 3. The CDR3 sequence is 15 residues long. The CDR3 protein is CASKRLAGSTDTQYF. CDR3 DNA: TGCGCCAGCAAAAGACTAGCGGGAAGCACAGATACGCAGTATTTT.

The chain has TRBV6-4 and TRBJ2-5, with 8 nucleotides matching TRBD1. The length of the CDR3 is 16 residues. Germline CDR1 is MRHNA and CDR2 is SNTAGT. J lost 7 bases, V lost 2 bases, and 12 bases had no gene match. The CDR3 here is CASSDPEGQGGVTQYF. In DNA, the CDR3 is TGTGCCAGCAGTGACCCCGAAGGACAGGGAGGTGTGACCCAGTACTTC.

This chain links TRBV7-8 with TRBJ1-2; the D gene is possibly TRBD1 (5 bases). Germline CDR1 reads SGHVS; CDR2 reads FQNEAQ. V lost 5 bases and J 4 bases, leaving 17 bases between the germline ends. The CDR3 has 15 amino acids. Here the CDR3 DNA reads TGTGCCAGCAGCACAAGGGACGTCGGGTCCTATGGCTACACCTTC. It codes for CASSTRDVGSYGYTF.

The rearrangement joins TRBV7-2 to TRBJ1-2; D not certain. Germline CDR1 is SGHTA and CDR2 is FQGNSA. This CDR3 contains 15 residues. V was cut by 4 bases and J by 4 bases, with 16 bases left in between. This CDR3 reads CASSSGKVLSYGYTF. As DNA, the CDR3 is TGTGCCAGCAGCTCCGGTAAAGTACTCAGCTATGGCTACACCTTC. Combining the CDR3 with reference TRBV7-2 and TRBJ1-2 gives the whole variable domain GAGVSQSPSNKVTEKGKDVELRCDPISGHTALYWYRQSLGQGLEFLIYFQGNSAPDKSGLPSDRFSAERTGGSVSTLTIQRTQQEDSAVYLCASSSGKVLSYGYTFGSGTRLTVV.

This clone was seen a single time. The gene calls are TRBV11-2 and TRBJ1-3; no clear D. The V gene lost 6 bases and the J gene lost 0 bases, with 12 bases spanning the gap. Germline V gene lookup returns CDR1 SGHAT and CDR2 FQNNGV. The CDR3 is made up of 15 amino acids. The CDR3: CASSLTSGSGNTIYF. CDR3 in DNA: TGTGCCAGCAGTCTAACCTCTGGCTCTGGAAACACCATATATTTT.

In its sample, this clone was seen once. This chain links TRBV18 with TRBJ1-2; D is possibly TRBD1 (6 bases). The V end was cut by 1 base, the J end by 8 bases, with 11 bases between. Germline V gene lookup returns CDR1 KGHSH and CDR2 LQKENI. The CDR3 runs to 13 residues. The CDR3 DNA reads as TGTGCCAGCTCACCACAGGGGGTAGAAGGCTACACCTTC. Translating gives CASSPQGVEGYTF.